This passage covers 4 T cell receptor beta chains from one sample sequenced in a study of shared clonotypes between healthy human individuals. TCRdb's table, derived via immunoSEQ multiplex PCR, lists solely in-frame clones and lacks some. The table shows roughly 2.6 million clones, with just over 90% occurring only once. Sequenced material: naive CD4+ T cells sorted from blood. Subset noted: CD45RA+ positively selected. These receptors came from a man younger than 35 in good health.

This chain connects TRBV30 to TRBJ2-7; maybe TRBD2 (5 bases). The CDR3 has 15 amino acids. Trimming removed 3 bases from V and 4 bases from J, with 19 bases in between. Germline assignment: CDR1 GTSNPN and CDR2 SVGIG (reference sequence). CDR3 in amino acids: CAWSSTTGVGYEQYF. The CDR3 DNA follows: TGTGCCTGGAGCTCAACGACCGGGGTGGGTTACGAGCAGTACTTC.

The genes are TRBV7-2 and TRBJ2-6; 7 bases are a match to TRBD1. V dropped 0 bases and J dropped 1; count of bases not matched to a gene: 3. This CDR3 region has 17 residues. CDR1 is SGHTA, CDR2 FQGNSA, per germline. The chain's CDR3 is CASSLAGGASGANVLTF. The CDR3 DNA sequence: TGTGCCAGCAGCTTAGCAGGGGGCGCTTCTGGGGCCAACGTCCTGACTTTC.

The rearrangement joins TRBV10-1 to TRBJ2-2; D is unclear. The V gene's germline CDR1 is WNHNN and CDR2 SYGVQD (reference sequence). Trimming stripped 1 base from V and 4 bases from J, with 7 bases between. The CDR3 length is 14 residues. CDR3 in DNA: TGCGCCAGCAGTGAGTTCCAGACCACCGGGGAGCTGTTTTTT. It specifies CASSEFQTTGELFF.

This clone appeared a single time. The chain links TRBV6-5 to TRBJ2-5; D uncertain. V was shortened by 4 bases and J by 2 bases, with 14 bases between the two germline ends. This CDR3 has 15 amino acids. Germline V gives CDR1 MNHEY, CDR2 SVGAGI. CDR3 DNA sequence: TGTGCCAGCAGTTCTACACGATTGGGACAAGAGACCCAGTACTTC. Amino acid sequence: CASSSTRLGQETQYF.